This T cell receptor (beta chain) was recorded in a study of blood T cell repertoires in COVID-19. There are 11 residues in the CDR3. The V gene's germline CDR1 is ENHRY and CDR2 SYGVKD. Trimming stripped 6 bases from V and 6 bases from J, with 8 bases between. Data came from immunoSEQ multiplex PCR; TCRdb stores just in-frame clones and leaves some out. Among about 200,000 clones listed, approximately 85% were seen once. The chain joins TRBV10-3 to TRBJ1-1; D is undetermined. This TCR came from a man between 35 and 55 years old with acute COVID-19. The specimen was PBMCs or T cells enriched from blood (not recorded which). CDR3 sequence (DNA): TGTGCCATCAGAGGACTGGCTGAAGCTTTCTTT. Translating gives CAIRGLAEAFF.